The 10 T cell receptor beta chains below were found in one sample sequenced in a study of T cell responses to AZD1222 COVID-19 vaccine. Assay used: immunoSEQ multiplex PCR; TCRdb lists only in-frame clones, some missing. The table records about 44,000 clones, roughly 80% of them present only once. The starting material was peripheral blood, obtained on day 0 of AZD1222 vaccination. Every receptor here comes from an adult in good health.

This clone has a handful of counts. The genes are TRBV4-1 and TRBJ1-2, with no clear D. Germline V gene lookup returns CDR1 MGHRA and CDR2 YSYEKL. Between the trimmed V and J ends, which lost 1 base and 5 bases, there was a span of 11 bases. The CDR3 is made up of 14 amino acids. CDR3 sequence: CASSQGMGEYGYTF. DNA for the CDR3: TGCGCCAGCAGCCAAGGTATGGGCGAATATGGCTACACCTTC.

V is TRBV19 and J is TRBJ1-3; TRBD1 agrees at 8 bases. The germline V gene encodes CDR1 LNHDA and CDR2 SQIVND (reference sequence). The CDR3 consists of 15 residues. The V and J ends lost 1 base and 4 bases, in that order; junction bases with no gene match: 3. The CDR3 DNA reads as TGTGCCAGTAGTATAGCGCGGACAGGGGGAAACACCATATATTTT. Translation gives CASSIARTGGNTIYF.

The chain uses TRBV28 and TRBJ2-3; TRBD2 aligns across 13 bases. The germline gives CDR1 MDHEN, CDR2 SYDVKM. V dropped 4 bases and J dropped 0; count of bases not matched to a gene: 7. The CDR3 is 18 amino acids. CDR3 residues: CASSSKPGLAGSTDTQYF. CDR3 nucleotide sequence: TGTGCCAGCAGTTCCAAGCCGGGACTAGCGGGGAGCACAGATACGCAGTATTTT. Full variable domain (outside the CDR3, taken from reference TRBV28 and TRBJ2-3): DVKVTQSSRYLVKRTGEKVFLECVQDMDHENMFWYRQDPGLGLRLIYFSYDVKMKEKGDIPEGYSVSREKKERFSLILESASTNQTSMYLCASSSKPGLAGSTDTQYFGPGTRLTVL.

The table lists this clone with a count of one. The chain carries TRBV6-5 and TRBJ1-1; possibly TRBD1 for D (5 bases). Per germline, CDR1 MNHEY and CDR2 SVGAGI. The germline V and J ends were trimmed by 3 bases and 4 bases, with 12 bases remaining between them. The CDR3 runs 14 residues. This CDR3 is CASSYPTGGTEAFF. CDR3 coding DNA: TGTGCCAGCAGTTATCCCACGGGGGGCACTGAAGCTTTCTTT.

V gene TRBV29-1 combines with J gene TRBJ2-7, with a weak D call TRBD2 (6 bases). Germline V gene data show CDR1 as SQVTM and CDR2 as ANQGSEA. The V end was cut by 4 bases, the J end by 3 bases, with 10 bases between. This CDR3 has 12 residues. CDR3 DNA: TGCAGCGTTGTAGGGACTTTCTACGAGCAGTACTTC. Translated, it gives CSVVGTFYEQYF.

The chain employs TRBV7-2 and TRBJ1-1; D is undetermined. The CDR3 has 11 residues. Trimming left V 2 bases short and J 6 bases short, with 4 bases between. The germline gives CDR1 SGHTA, CDR2 FQGNSA. This CDR3 is CASSLFSEAFF. The CDR3 coding sequence is TGTGCCAGCAGCTTATTTTCTGAAGCTTTCTTT.

The chain recombines TRBV15 with TRBJ1-2; D ambiguous. Germline values: CDR1 LNHNV, CDR2 YYDKDF (reference sequence). Trimming removed 0 bases from V and 0 bases from J, with 8 bases in between. CDR3 size: 15 residues. CDR3 residues: CATSRDRQANYGYTF. CDR3 nucleotides: TGTGCCACCAGCAGAGATCGGCAGGCTAACTATGGCTACACCTTC.

V gene TRBV5-1 combines with J gene TRBJ1-1; maybe TRBD1 (5 bases). Germline CDR1 is SGHRS and CDR2 is YFSETQ. Trimming pared 0 bases from V and 6 bases from J, leaving 6 bases between. The CDR3 runs 12 residues. The CDR3 nucleotides are TGCGCCAGCAGCTTGGTGGGGCCTGAAGCTTTCTTT. Translated, it gives CASSLVGPEAFF. The complete variable domain, with remaining parts taken from reference TRBV5-1 and TRBJ1-1, reads KAGVTQTPRYLIKTRGQQVTLSCSPISGHRSVSWYQQTPGQGLQFLFEYFSETQRNKGNFPGRFSGRQFSNSRSEMNVSTLELGDSALYLCASSLVGPEAFFGQGTRLTVV.

CDR3 sequence: CASSLAHSYNEQFF. In DNA, the CDR3 is TGTGCCAGCAGCTTAGCCCACTCCTACAATGAGCAGTTCTTC. The rearrangement joins TRBV7-2 to TRBJ2-1; D call uncertain. Germline CDR1 is SGHTA and CDR2 is FQGNSA. The ends were cut back, 0 bases at V and 0 bases at J, with 3 bases in the middle. This CDR3 is built from 14 residues.

The chain uses TRBV3-1 (or the pseudogene TRBV3-2) and TRBJ2-3; either TRBD1 or TRBD2 may fit D (5 bases each). V gave up 1 base and J gave up 5 bases, with 10 bases separating them. CDR1 is LGHDT, CDR2 YNNKEL, per germline (reference sequence). The CDR3 has 14 amino acids. The DNA of the CDR3 is TGTGCCAGCAGCCAAGGCAGGGCGGGAGATACGCAGTATTTT. Its translation: CASSQGRAGDTQYF.